This TCR beta chain was captured in a study of CD8+ T cells in alopecia areata (dated by TCRdb to 2016 to 2019). Turning to the overall study: Treated patients were enrolled in an open-label pilot trial of oral tofacitinib, 5 to 10 mg twice daily, for moderate-to-severe alopecia areata. Tofacitinib was administered for 6 to 18 months, and 6 months of follow-up off drug were then conducted to assess delayed response and recurrence. In treated patients, disease severity was measured using the SALT score, which gives the percentage of scalp surface area affected. To study T cell clonal expansion in alopecia areata, the researchers applied high-throughput TCRbeta sequencing to both the C3H/HeJ mouse model and human patients. In humans, TCRbeta sequencing was performed on scalp tissue and on sorted CD4+ and CD8+ peripheral blood T cells from healthy controls and from patients with patchy or totalis/universalis alopecia areata. Biopsies were taken from tofacitinib-treated patients at baseline and at 4 and 24 weeks of treatment, and a later scalp biopsy was taken in several of the tofacitinib-treated patients. Scalp clonality was compared across normal scalp (n=4), patchy alopecia areata scalp (n=8), and alopecia totalis/universalis scalp (n=8). RNA was obtained with the PAXgene miRNA kit for fixed scalp, the miRNeasy kit for PBMCs, and the RNeasy kit for mouse skin. immunoSEQ multiplex PCR using 35 Vbeta forward primers and 13 Jbeta reverse primers was used to amplify TCRbeta CDR3 regions.

What the authors observed across the whole study: During tofacitinib treatment, many expanded lesional clones remained in scalp and blood, and this persistence may partly explain relapse after treatment is stopped. Compared with mice, TCR sequences shared between patients were less clear, possibly partly because of HLA diversity across the patient population. Tofacitinib significantly decreased scalp clonality and the number of expanded CD8+ clones among the top 100 scalp clones. Compared with normal scalp, lesional scalp, particularly in alopecia totalis/universalis, had higher clonality and more expanded CD8+ clones, which suggests antigenic drive. The treated cohort was small, with a single nonresponder, so links between baseline CD8+ expansion and response need larger studies. Unlike mouse skin, where gammadelta T cells dominate, normal human skin contains resident alphabeta T cells that get sequenced too, which complicates analysis of the scalp TCR repertoire.

Notes on this clone: Its target antigen remains unknown. Per-nucleotide qualities are absent, and no much larger clonotype sits a single base away. The identical CDR3 is also encoded by other nucleotide sequences in the sample.

The receptor library was made with the immunoSEQ multiplex PCR assay. For TCR sequencing, RNA was extracted from every sample and reverse transcribed into cDNA to serve as template. First-strand cDNA was synthesized with SuperScript III using a 2:1 mix of oligo-dT and random hexamers. A synthetic immune receptor repertoire was used to assess amplification bias, and residual bias was removed computationally. Per the original workflow: Raw reads were preprocessed to remove errors, and CDR3 was defined by IMGT conventions from the conserved cysteine to phenylalanine. Clonality was computed by normalizing Shannon entropy by log2 of the number of productive unique TCRs and subtracting the result from 1. CD4 or CD8 identity of scalp clones was inferred by cross-referencing scalp TCRbeta sequences with sorted blood CD4 and CD8 repertoires. TCRdb holds this immuneACCESS table with in-frame rearrangements only. Some clones are missing; in checked studies, unresolved V genes explain under half, and the rest has no known cause. D and trimming were read from the DNA, whereas the V and J calls and clone size are those reported in that table. In this sample the table shows roughly 170,000 clones, around 58% of which occur a single time. The top ten constitute around 12% of the sample.

The intended sense of this specimen's time point label: 20 to 30 weeks on oral tofacitinib. The treatment or condition label for this specimen denotes: oral pan-JAK inhibitor, 5-10 mg twice daily. Lesional scalp punch biopsies and peripheral blood were obtained from alopecia areata patients. After PBMCs were isolated by density centrifugation and stained for CD3, CD4 and CD8, a FACSAria was used to sort CD4+ and CD8+ T cells. Sequenced here: CD8+ T cells sorted from blood, sampled at week 24, from a patient treated with tofacitinib. The clonotype comes from a human donor with alopecia areata.

The DNA sequence follows: TGTGCCAGCAGCTTAGGGCGATACGAGCAGTACTTC. The translation is CASSLGRYEQYF. The chain is made from TRBV7-9 and TRBJ2-7; the D gene lacks a confident call. Including cysteine and phenylalanine, the CDR3 has 12 amino acids. Only the CDR3 DNA stays, 36 bases, in frame from base 1. V is shortened by 1 base, J by 4 bases, and the region joining them spans 5 bases. CDR1 is given as SEHNR and CDR2 as FQNEAQ, both from the germline V gene (reference sequence).